This TCR beta chain was captured in a study of cytomegalovirus exposure and HLA in healthy donors. Study-level background: The study placed approximately 81% of its approximately 360 genotyped donors in the Caucasian-associated ancestry cluster.

Samples came from healthy bone marrow donors. Trimming left V 6 bases short and J 4 bases short, with 16 bases between. Germline V lookup: CDR1 MNHNS, CDR2 SASEGT. This CDR3 is built from 15 residues. A multiplex PCR was run with 60 Vbeta primers and 13 Jbeta primers. Repertoires were generated with immunoSEQ multiplex PCR, while TCRdb's copy carries only in-frame clones and drops some. The sample consists of fewer than 85,000 clones, under 80% of them appearing once. This clone was seen a single time. Input material: PBMCs. The chain employs TRBV6-1 and TRBJ2-1; TRBD1 is a possible D gene (6 bases). The receptor's source is a man in his sixties in good health and CMV-seropositive. The DNA for the CDR3 is TGTGCCAGCAGCTCCTTCAGGACAGCATACAATGAGCAGTTCTTC. It encodes CASSSFRTAYNEQFF.